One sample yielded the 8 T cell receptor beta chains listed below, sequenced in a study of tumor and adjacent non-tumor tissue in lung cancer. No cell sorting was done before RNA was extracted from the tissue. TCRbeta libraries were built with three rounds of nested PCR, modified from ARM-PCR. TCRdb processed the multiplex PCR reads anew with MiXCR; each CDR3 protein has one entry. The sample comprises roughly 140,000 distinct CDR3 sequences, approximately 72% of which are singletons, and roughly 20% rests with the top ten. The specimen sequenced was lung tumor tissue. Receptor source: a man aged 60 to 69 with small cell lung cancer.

The CDR3 is CASSFGSGGIQYF. The CDR3 DNA is TGTGCCAGCAGCTTCGGGTCGGGGGGCATTCAGTACTTC. The chain carries TRBV7-2 and TRBJ2-4; 7 bases are shared with TRBD2. The germline V gene encodes CDR1 SGHTA and CDR2 FQGNSA. The CDR3 length is 13 residues. Losses at the gene ends were 3 bases for V and 9 bases for J; bases not matched to a gene: 5. The entire variable domain, with the rest obtained from reference TRBV7-2 and TRBJ2-4, is as follows: GAGVSQSPSNKVTEKGKDVELRCDPISGHTALYWYRQSLGQGLEFLIYFQGNSAPDKSGLPSDRFSAERTGGSVSTLTIQRTQQEDSAVYLCASSFGSGGIQYFGAGTRLSVL.

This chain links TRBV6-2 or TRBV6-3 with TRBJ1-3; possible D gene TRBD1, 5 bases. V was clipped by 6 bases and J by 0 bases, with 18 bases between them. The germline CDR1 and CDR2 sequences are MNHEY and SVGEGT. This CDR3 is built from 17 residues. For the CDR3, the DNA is TGTGCCAGCAGCCCCCGGGACGGCCCCAGCTCTGGAAACACCATATATTTT. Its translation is CASSPRDGPSSGNTIYF.

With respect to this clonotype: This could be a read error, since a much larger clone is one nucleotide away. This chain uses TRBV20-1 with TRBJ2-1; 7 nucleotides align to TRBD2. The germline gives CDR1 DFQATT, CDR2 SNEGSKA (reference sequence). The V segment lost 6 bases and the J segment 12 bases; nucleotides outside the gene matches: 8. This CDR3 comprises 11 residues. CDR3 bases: TGCAGTGCCCGGGGGGTCAGGAGGCAGTTCTTC. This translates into CSARGVRRQFF.

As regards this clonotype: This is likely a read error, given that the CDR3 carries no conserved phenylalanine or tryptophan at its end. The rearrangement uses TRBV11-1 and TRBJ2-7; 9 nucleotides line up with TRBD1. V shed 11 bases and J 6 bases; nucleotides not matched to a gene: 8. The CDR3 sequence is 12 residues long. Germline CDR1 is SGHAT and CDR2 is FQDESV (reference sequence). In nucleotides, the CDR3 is TGTGCCTGCGGCGGACAGGGGCGCGAGCAGTACCTC. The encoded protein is CACGGQGREQYL.

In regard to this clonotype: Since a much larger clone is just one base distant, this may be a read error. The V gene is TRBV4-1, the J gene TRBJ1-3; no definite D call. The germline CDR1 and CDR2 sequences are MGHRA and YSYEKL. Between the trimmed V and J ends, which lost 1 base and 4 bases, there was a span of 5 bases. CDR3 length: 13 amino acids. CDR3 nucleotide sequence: TGCGCCAGCAGCCAAGCGAGAGGAAACACCATATATTTT. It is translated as CASSQARGNTIYF.

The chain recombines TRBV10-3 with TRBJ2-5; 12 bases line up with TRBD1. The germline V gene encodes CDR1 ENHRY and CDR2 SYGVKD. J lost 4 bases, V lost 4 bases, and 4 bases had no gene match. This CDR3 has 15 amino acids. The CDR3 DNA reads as TGTGCCATCAGTGGCGGGACAGGGGGCTTAGAGACCCAGTACTTC. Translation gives CAISGGTGGLETQYF.

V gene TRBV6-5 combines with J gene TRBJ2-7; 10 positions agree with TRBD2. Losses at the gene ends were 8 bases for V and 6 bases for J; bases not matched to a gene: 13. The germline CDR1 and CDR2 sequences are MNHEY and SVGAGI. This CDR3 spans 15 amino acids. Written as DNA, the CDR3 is TGTGCCAGCGGGGGGGGACTAGCGCCAGGCTGCGAGCAGTACGTC. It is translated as CASGGGLAPGCEQYV.

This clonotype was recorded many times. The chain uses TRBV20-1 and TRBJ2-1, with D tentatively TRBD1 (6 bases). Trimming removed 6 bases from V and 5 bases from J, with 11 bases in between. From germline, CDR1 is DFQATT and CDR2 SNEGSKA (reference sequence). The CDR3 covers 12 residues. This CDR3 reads CSAKDRHNEQFF. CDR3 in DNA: TGCAGTGCAAAGGACAGACACAATGAGCAGTTCTTC.